The clone carrying this T cell receptor (beta chain) showed up many times. The target antigen is unknown. This specimen comes from a study of T cell repertoires in cytomegalovirus infection. Study-wide points: Clonotype analysis showed dominance of the ex vivo response by HLA-C-restricted CMV-specific TCR beta clonotypes. Based on cumulative public TCR beta family frequency, carriers of CMV plus the relevant HLA were identified.

TCRdb independently ran MiXCR on the reads; one entry per CDR3 protein. The sample carries 250,000 to 300,000 distinct CDR3 sequences, approximately 10% recorded once. Germline loops: CDR1 MDHEN, CDR2 SYDVKM. The CDR3 consists of 14 residues. V dropped 6 bases and J dropped 7; count of bases not matched to a gene: 11. The V call is TRBV28, the J call TRBJ1-1; 7 bases align to TRBD1. The sample comprised PBMCs. The source of this sequence is a human donor in good health (CMV status not recorded). Some clones in this sample may be carry-over from other donors' samples. The CDR3 DNA reads TGTGCCAGCAGAACAATTAGGGACAGAGATGAAGCTTTCTTT. It yields the protein CASRTIRDRDEAFF. The variable domain in full, completed from reference TRBV28 and TRBJ1-1, reads DVKVTQSSRYLVKRTGEKVFLECVQDMDHENMFWYRQDPGLGLRLIYFSYDVKMKEKGDIPEGYSVSREKKERFSLILESASTNQTSMYLCASRTIRDRDEAFFGQGTRLTVV.